Below are 7 T cell receptor beta chains sequenced from a single sample in a study of blood T cell repertoires in COVID-19. Clones were sequenced by immunoSEQ multiplex PCR, and TCRdb holds only the in-frame ones, with some missing. The table has some 120,000 clones, 70% to 90% seen once; the top ten hold about 1.5%. Sequencing was performed on peripheral blood. Receptors were obtained from a human donor in a cohort sampled during active COVID-19.

This clone was recorded a few times. This CDR3 reads CASSVEAGAWGNQPQHF. The CDR3 bases are TGTGCCAGCAGCGTAGAAGCGGGTGCTTGGGGCAATCAGCCCCAGCATTTT. The chain carries TRBV9 and TRBJ1-5; D is undetermined. The CDR3 totals 17 residues. V gave up 0 bases and J gave up 2 bases, with 15 bases separating them. CDR1 is SGDLS, CDR2 YYNGEE, per germline.

This chain links TRBV6-5 with TRBJ1-1, with a tentative D call TRBD1 (6 bases). Deletions cut 5 bases from V and 4 bases from J, with 14 bases between. The germline gives CDR1 MNHEY, CDR2 SVGAGI. The CDR3 spans 14 residues. This chain's CDR3 is CASSRQERATEAFF. CDR3 bases: TGTGCCAGCAGTAGACAGGAACGGGCCACTGAAGCTTTCTTT.

This chain connects TRBV5-1 to TRBJ2-1; 11 nucleotides align to TRBD2. The germline V gene has CDR1 SGHRS and CDR2 YFSETQ. The CDR3 totals 14 residues. After removal of 3 bases from V and 7 bases from J, the junction contained 3 bases not matched to a gene. The CDR3 DNA is TGCGCCAGCAGCTGGACTAGCGGGTTAAATGAGCAGTTCTTC. It is translated as CASSWTSGLNEQFF.

The genes are TRBV12-3 or TRBV12-4 and TRBJ2-2; 8 positions agree with TRBD1. V was clipped by 8 bases and J by 8 bases; unmatched bases: 4. The CDR3 totals 12 residues. The CDR3 is CASGQGTGELFF. CDR3 nucleotides: TGTGCCAGCGGACAGGGTACGGGGGAGCTGTTTTTT.

The V and J genes are TRBV7-2 and TRBJ2-7; a possible D gene is TRBD2 (5 bases). The V end lost 4 bases, the J end lost 2 bases, and 12 bases lay between the germline ends. CDR1 SGHTA and CDR2 FQGNSA come from the germline V gene. This CDR3 region has 14 residues. Written as DNA, the CDR3 is TGTGCCAGCAGCTCCGGACTGGCTACCTACGAGCAGTACTTC. Translation: CASSSGLATYEQYF.

The chain joins TRBV7-2 to TRBJ1-2; 8 bases are shared with TRBD1. This CDR3 is 14 amino acids long. V trimming: 5 bases; J trimming: 6 bases; junction bases outside the gene matches: 8. Per the germline V gene, CDR1 is SGHTA and CDR2 is FQGNSA. The CDR3 bases are TGTGCCAGCAGCGTCGGGGACAGGCCCCATGGCTACACCTTC. Its protein product is CASSVGDRPHGYTF.

This clone was found once. The gene calls are TRBV9 and TRBJ2-7; weak D call: TRBD1 (7 bases). Germline CDR1 reads SGDLS; CDR2 reads YYNGEE. The CDR3 runs to 15 residues. V lost 4 bases to trimming and J lost 4 bases, with 18 bases between them. CDR3 nucleotides: TGTGCCAGCAGCCCGTACAGGGGAGGATCATACGAGCAGTACTTC. This translates into CASSPYRGGSYEQYF.